These 5 T cell receptor beta chains originate from one sample sequenced in a study of molecular identifiers for immune sequencing clone quantification. TCRdb ran MiXCR on the PCR reads and lists one entry per CDR3 protein. There are approximately 550,000 distinct CDR3 sequences in the sample; about a fifth occur only once, and roughly 0.81% lies in the top ten. The sample comprised naive CD8+ T cells from blood, with Jurkat cell RNA spiked in. The subset denotes: FACS-sorted CD8+CD4-CCR7+CD45RA+ naive T cells. The receptor set was obtained from a human donor in good health. Some libraries in this study had Jurkat cell RNA spiked in.

The chain uses TRBV28 and TRBJ2-7; tentatively, D is TRBD2 (6 bases). Germline V gives CDR1 MDHEN, CDR2 SYDVKM. With 5 bases removed from V and 6 bases from J, the gap between germline ends came to 14 bases. The CDR3 covers 13 residues. CDR3 sequence reads: CASSLKLALEQYF. The DNA of the CDR3 is TGTGCCAGCAGTCTAAAACTAGCTCTCGAGCAGTACTTC. Combining the CDR3 with reference TRBV28 and TRBJ2-7 gives the whole variable domain DVKVTQSSRYLVKRTGEKVFLECVQDMDHENMFWYRQDPGLGLRLIYFSYDVKMKEKGDIPEGYSVSREKKERFSLILESASTNQTSMYLCASSLKLALEQYFGPGTRLTVT.

The CDR3, as DNA: TGTGCCAGTAGTATTGTGTCTGATTATCAGCCCCAGCATTTT. Translating it yields CASSIVSDYQPQHF. This rearrangement joins TRBV19 to TRBJ1-5; no clear D. Per germline, CDR1 LNHDA and CDR2 SQIVND (reference sequence). This CDR3 has 14 amino acids. V lost 3 bases, J lost 5 bases, and 11 bases lay in between. Combining the CDR3 with reference TRBV19 and TRBJ1-5 gives the whole variable domain DGGITQSPKYLFRKEGQNVTLSCEQNLNHDAMYWYRQDPGQGLRLIYYSQIVNDFQKGDIAEGYSVSREKKESFPLTVTSAQKNPTAFYLCASSIVSDYQPQHFGDGTRLSIL.

This clonotype has at least ten counts. V is TRBV5-6 and J is TRBJ2-3; D gene ambiguous. Germline values: CDR1 SGHDT, CDR2 YYEEEE. V was clipped by 0 bases and J by 2 bases, with 13 bases between them. The CDR3 is 16 residues long. The CDR3 coding sequence is TGTGCCAGCAGCTTGGCCCTCGGCACCCACACAGATACGCAGTATTTT. It yields the protein CASSLALGTHTDTQYF.

This clonotype was counted ten times or more. This rearrangement joins TRBV6-2 or TRBV6-3 to TRBJ2-2; 10 bases agree with TRBD2. CDR1 is MNHEY and CDR2 is SVGEGT in the germline V gene. The CDR3 is made up of 16 amino acids. Unmatched junction bases numbered 8, after V lost 7 bases and J lost 3 bases. This CDR3 is CASIRKAGGYTGELFF. In nucleotides, the CDR3 is TGTGCCAGCATCCGGAAAGCGGGAGGGTACACCGGGGAGCTGTTTTTT.

This clonotype was recorded many times. The rearrangement links TRBV30 to TRBJ2-7; possibly TRBD2 for D (5 bases). The germline V and J ends were trimmed by 1 base and 4 bases, with 11 bases remaining between them. Germline lookup yields CDR1 GTSNPN and CDR2 SVGIG (reference sequence). This CDR3 region has 13 residues. The CDR3 sequence: CAWSDPPGYEQYF. CDR3 DNA: TGTGCCTGGAGTGATCCCCCGGGGTACGAGCAGTACTTC.